Sequencing of this T cell receptor (beta chain) was carried out in a study of blood T cell repertoires in COVID-19. Overall study: Both acute and convalescent COVID-19 samples were obtained from the United States, Italy and Spain.

In the authors' workflow: Estimates of nucleated cell counts were drawn from the amplification of reference gene primers. The table came from immunoSEQ multiplex PCR; TCRdb's copy has only in-frame clones and leaves some out. Clone size and V and J calls were adopted from that table, with D and trimming inferred from the DNA. The table shows over 150,000 clones, with approximately 90% occurring only once. From germline, CDR1 is SGHVS and CDR2 FNYEAQ. The CDR3 is 16 residues long. The germline V and J ends were trimmed by 4 bases and 4 bases, with 18 bases remaining between them. The Seattle site enrolled patients during active infection and followed them longitudinally.

The TCR comes from a man aged 45-65 years with COVID-19, enrolled during active disease. The sample consisted of peripheral blood. This rearrangement joins TRBV7-6 to TRBJ2-3; D may be TRBD2 (5 bases). The CDR3 sequence: CASSSQTRSGADTQYF. The DNA of the CDR3 is TGTGCCAGCAGCTCGCAGACCCGGAGCGGAGCAGATACGCAGTATTTT. Full variable domain (outside the CDR3, taken from reference TRBV7-6 and TRBJ2-3): GAGVSQSPRYKVTKRGQDVALRCDPISGHVSLYWYRQALGQGPEFLTYFNYEAQQDKSGLPNDRFSAERPEGSISTLTIQRTEQRDSAMYRCASSSQTRSGADTQYFGPGTRLTVL.